Shown below are 31 T cell receptor beta chains from a single sample sequenced in a study of T cell responses to AZD1222 COVID-19 vaccine. TCRdb keeps only in-frame clones here, not all; method: immunoSEQ multiplex PCR. The data contain 80,000 or so clones, 87% of them singletons. The sequencing used peripheral blood, collected on day 0 of AZD1222 vaccination. Source of these receptors: an adult in good health.

This clone was seen a handful of times. The V call is TRBV27, the J call TRBJ1-4; D ambiguous. CDR3 size: 14 residues. Trimming took off 5 bases at V and 5 bases at J, with 12 bases between the two ends. Germline assignment: CDR1 MNHEY and CDR2 SMNVEV (reference sequence). In DNA, the CDR3 is TGTGCCAGCAGTAACAGCCCCATCAATGAAAAACTGTTTTTT. This encodes CASSNSPINEKLFF.

The chain is built from TRBV6-5 and TRBJ2-7; TRBD1 agrees at 8 bases. V lost 1 base, J lost 0 bases, and 2 bases stayed unmatched. Per the germline V gene, CDR1 is MNHEY and CDR2 is SVGAGI. The CDR3 has 15 residues. In DNA, the CDR3 is TGTGCCAGCAGTTACTGGACAGGGAACTCCTACGAGCAGTACTTC. Its protein product is CASSYWTGNSYEQYF.

The chain links TRBV5-8 to TRBJ1-5, with D perhaps TRBD1 (5 bases). V dropped 4 bases and J dropped 6 bases, with 11 bases sitting between them. Per the germline V gene, CDR1 is SGHTS and CDR2 is YDEGEE. The CDR3 is 13 amino acids. The CDR3 nucleotides read TGTGCCAGCAGCGTGGGACGGGGTCAGCCCCAGCATTTT. This translates into CASSVGRGQPQHF.

The rearrangement links TRBV12-3 or TRBV12-4 to TRBJ1-1; 7 nucleotides align to TRBD1. This CDR3 has 13 amino acids. J was trimmed by 8 bases and V by 6 bases; bases with no gene match: 9. The CDR3 region has the DNA TGTGCCAGCAGCTACTCCGGGACAGCCGAAGCTTTCTTT. It encodes CASSYSGTAEAFF.

This clone was seen once. The chain combines TRBV29-1 with TRBJ1-2, with D unresolved. Trimming took 4 bases from V and 4 from J, leaving 10 bases between them. The CDR3 consists of 12 residues. The V gene's germline CDR1 is SQVTM and CDR2 ANQGSEA. The CDR3 DNA is TGCAGCGTTGTCGCAGAGGGCTATGGCTACACCTTC. Amino acid sequence: CSVVAEGYGYTF.

This chain joins TRBV7-9 and TRBJ2-5; TRBD1 aligns across 7 bases. Germline trimming cut 5 bases from V and 2 bases from J; bases unmatched to any gene: 5. The length of the CDR3 is 14 residues. CDR1 and CDR2 from the germline V gene are SEHNR and FQNEAQ (reference sequence). CDR3 region: CASSPDREQETQYF. The CDR3 DNA sequence: TGTGCCAGCAGCCCCGACAGGGAGCAAGAGACCCAGTACTTC. Full variable domain (missing parts from reference TRBV7-9 and TRBJ2-5): DTGVSQNPRHKITKRGQNVTFRCDPISEHNRLYWYRQTLGQGPEFLTYFQNEAQLEKSRLLSDRFSAERPKGSFSTLEIQRTEQGDSAMYLCASSPDREQETQYFGPGTRLLVL.

This clone was recorded a few times. The chain employs TRBV3-1 (or the pseudogene TRBV3-2) and TRBJ1-2, with TRBD1 matching over 10 bases. Germline values: CDR1 LGHDT, CDR2 YNNKEL (reference sequence). V trimming: 1 base; J trimming: 4 bases; junction bases outside the gene matches: 6. The CDR3 is 16 amino acids. The CDR3 DNA reads TGTGCCAGCAGCCAAGCGGGACAGGGGCAAGGCTATGGCTACACCTTC. This encodes CASSQAGQGQGYGYTF.

This clone has more than one count but fewer than ten. This chain joins TRBV6-2 or TRBV6-3 and TRBJ2-7; D remains unclear. This CDR3 has 13 residues. Trimming removed 5 bases from V and 4 bases from J, with 12 bases in between. Germline lookup yields CDR1 MNHEY and CDR2 SVGEGT. CDR3 protein: CASSKGEPYEQYF. CDR3 nucleotide sequence: TGTGCCAGCAGTAAAGGCGAGCCGTACGAGCAGTACTTC.

The chain is built from TRBV4-1 and TRBJ2-5; TRBD2 aligns across 13 bases. Germline loops: CDR1 MGHRA, CDR2 YSYEKL. The CDR3 is 21 amino acids. V gave up 4 bases and J gave up 4 bases; unmatched junction bases: 21. The chain's CDR3 is CASSRPSIKGTSGTWGETQYF. Written as DNA, the CDR3 is TGCGCCAGCAGCCGACCTTCAATCAAGGGGACTAGCGGGACCTGGGGAGAGACCCAGTACTTC.

The V and J genes are TRBV10-3 and TRBJ1-1; 9 bases line up with TRBD1. CDR1 and CDR2 (germline): ENHRY, SYGVKD. The ends lost 5 bases at V and 1 base at J; junction bases unmatched: 2. The CDR3 runs 14 residues. The CDR3, as DNA: TGTGCCATCAGTACGGACAGGGGGAACACTGAAGCTTTCTTT. Protein: CAISTDRGNTEAFF.

The chain couples TRBV7-3 to TRBJ2-3; TRBD2 matches at 9 bases. V dropped 0 bases and J dropped 2; count of bases not matched to a gene: 9. Germline CDR1 and CDR2: SGHTA and FQGTGA. CDR3 size: 18 residues. The CDR3 DNA is TGTGCCAGCAGCTTAACGCCGGGGATAGCGGGGGCCACAGATACGCAGTATTTT. Translating it yields CASSLTPGIAGATDTQYF.

This clone is a singleton in its sample. The rearrangement uses TRBV19 and TRBJ1-1, with a weak D call TRBD1 (5 bases). The V gene's germline CDR1 is LNHDA and CDR2 SQIVND (reference sequence). The CDR3 runs 14 residues. The germline V and J ends were trimmed by 7 bases and 1 base, with 13 bases remaining between them. CDR3 nucleotides: TGTGCCAGTAAAGGGGCCAGGACGAACACTGAAGCTTTCTTT. It is translated as CASKGARTNTEAFF.

The V gene is TRBV6-5, the J gene TRBJ2-1, with 9 positions matching TRBD2. CDR3 length: 15 residues. From germline, CDR1 is MNHEY and CDR2 SVGAGI. With V trimmed by 6 bases and J by 5 bases, 8 bases remained unmatched. The CDR3 bases are TGTGCCAGCAGCCATAGCGGGAGTGGCCACAATGAGCAGTTCTTC. It specifies CASSHSGSGHNEQFF.

V is TRBV19 and J is TRBJ1-5; 7 bases map to TRBD1. The J segment lost 0 bases and the V segment lost 1 base, leaving 3 bases of the junction unmatched. This CDR3 has 16 residues. Germline V gene lookup returns CDR1 LNHDA and CDR2 SQIVND (reference sequence). The CDR3 region is CASSIGGTVSNQPQHF. DNA for the CDR3: TGTGCCAGTAGTATAGGGGGGACAGTTAGCAATCAGCCCCAGCATTTT.

The chain recombines TRBV7-9 with TRBJ2-5; 9 nucleotides line up with TRBD2. The CDR3 runs 17 residues. V shed 4 bases and J 2 bases; nucleotides not matched to a gene: 11. Germline V lookup: CDR1 SEHNR, CDR2 FQNEAQ (reference sequence). CDR3 sequence reads: CASSSHSLAGFQETQYF. CDR3 in DNA: TGTGCCAGCAGCTCCCACTCCCTAGCGGGGTTTCAAGAGACCCAGTACTTC.

This chain connects TRBV14 to TRBJ2-1; the match to TRBD2 covers 12 bases. Germline CDR1 and CDR2: SGHDN and FVKESK. V lost 4 bases to trimming and J lost 8 bases; unmatched junction nucleotides: 6. CDR3 size: 15 residues. The CDR3 bases are TGTGCCAGCAGCCGACGGACTAGCGGGATCGATGAGCAGTTCTTC. As protein: CASSRRTSGIDEQFF.

The chain uses TRBV7-2 and TRBJ2-3; D possibly matches TRBD1 or TRBD2 (5 bases each). This CDR3 is 14 amino acids long. The germline V and J ends were trimmed by 5 bases and 0 bases, with 9 bases remaining between them. Germline loops: CDR1 SGHTA, CDR2 FQGNSA. CDR3 in amino acids: CASSPRDSTDTQYF. The CDR3 nucleotides are TGTGCCAGCAGCCCCCGGGACAGCACAGATACGCAGTATTTT.

The V and J genes are TRBV11-2 and TRBJ2-1; D gene uncertain. CDR1 SGHAT and CDR2 FQNNGV come from the germline V gene. The CDR3 sequence is 16 residues long. V gave up 3 bases and J gave up 2 bases, with 14 bases separating them. This chain's CDR3 is CASSFRSDGPYNEQFF. In DNA form, the CDR3 reads TGTGCCAGCAGCTTCCGGAGTGACGGACCCTACAATGAGCAGTTCTTC.

This chain uses TRBV29-1 with TRBJ2-1; 7 bases agree with TRBD2. This CDR3 comprises 16 residues. Per the germline V gene, CDR1 is SQVTM and CDR2 is ANQGSEA. Losses at the gene ends were 1 base for V and 3 bases for J; bases not matched to a gene: 9. The DNA for the CDR3 is TGCAGCGTTGAAGGGGGTGGCGGGAGAGACTACAATGAGCAGTTCTTC. Residues: CSVEGGGGRDYNEQFF.

The chain employs TRBV7-3 and TRBJ1-5; no reliable D call. Trimming shortened V by 2 bases and J by 0 bases, and 8 bases separated the two germline ends. Germline values: CDR1 SGHTA, CDR2 FQGTGA. This CDR3 has 15 amino acids. CDR3 sequence reads: CASSLELNSNQPQHF. The CDR3 bases are TGTGCCAGCAGCTTAGAGCTTAATAGCAATCAGCCCCAGCATTTT.

V gene TRBV7-9 combines with J gene TRBJ2-2; 12 bases map to TRBD2. Trimming took 5 bases from V and 9 from J; bases not matched to a gene: 7. The CDR3 consists of 15 residues. Germline values: CDR1 SEHNR, CDR2 FQNEAQ (reference sequence). The CDR3 sequence: CASSPGTSGFRELFF. For the CDR3, the DNA is TGTGCCAGCAGCCCCGGGACTAGCGGGTTCAGGGAGCTGTTTTTT. Combining the CDR3 with reference TRBV7-9 and TRBJ2-2 gives the whole variable domain DTGVSQNPRHKITKRGQNVTFRCDPISEHNRLYWYRQTLGQGPEFLTYFQNEAQLEKSRLLSDRFSAERPKGSFSTLEIQRTEQGDSAMYLCASSPGTSGFRELFFGEGSRLTVL.

The chain carries TRBV10-3 and TRBJ1-1; maybe TRBD1 (5 bases). Trimming cost V 6 bases and J 3 bases, with 11 bases left between them. Germline V CDR1 and CDR2: ENHRY, SYGVKD. The CDR3 totals 13 residues. CDR3 loop: CAISPGGDTEAFF. In DNA, the CDR3 is TGTGCCATCAGCCCCGGGGGTGACACTGAAGCTTTCTTT.

The chain couples TRBV29-1 to TRBJ1-1; TRBD1 matches at 9 bases. Germline-derived CDR1 and CDR2 are SQVTM and ANQGSEA. The CDR3 length is 12 residues. Unmatched junction bases numbered 4, after V lost 6 bases and J lost 5 bases. CDR3 sequence reads: CSVGQGRTEAFF. Here the CDR3 DNA reads TGCAGCGTGGGACAGGGAAGGACTGAAGCTTTCTTT.

This clone was picked up a small number of times. V gene TRBV5-1 combines with J gene TRBJ2-7; D could derive from TRBD1 or TRBD2 (10 bases each). Germline CDR1 and CDR2: SGHRS and YFSETQ. Trimming pared 4 bases from V and 4 bases from J, leaving 27 bases between. This CDR3 contains 18 residues. The CDR3, as DNA: TGCGCCAGCAGCAGGGACAGGGGAGCGGGAGGGTCCGGATACGAGCAGTACTTC. It is translated as CASSRDRGAGGSGYEQYF.

This chain links TRBV4-2 with TRBJ2-5, with D uncertain. V was clipped by 2 bases and J by 1 base, with 11 bases between them. The germline V gene has CDR1 LGHNA and CDR2 YNFKEQ. The CDR3 has 15 residues. The CDR3 sequence: CASSQLDAPQETQYF. In DNA form, the CDR3 reads TGTGCCAGCAGCCAACTCGACGCGCCCCAAGAGACCCAGTACTTC.

The chain joins TRBV6-2 or TRBV6-3 to TRBJ1-5; no definite D call. Germline V gives CDR1 MNHEY, CDR2 SVGEGT. There are 14 residues in the CDR3. The V gene lost 2 bases and the J gene lost 1 base, with 6 bases spanning the gap. This chain's CDR3 is CASSYLRSNQPQHF. Here the CDR3 DNA reads TGTGCCAGCAGTTACCTCCGGAGCAATCAGCCCCAGCATTTT.

The rearrangement joins TRBV4-1 to TRBJ2-7, with 8 bases fitting TRBD1. The CDR3 has 14 amino acids. Germline V gene lookup returns CDR1 MGHRA and CDR2 YSYEKL. Trimming cost V 5 bases and J 3 bases; bases outside gene matches: 6. The CDR3 reads CASSNTGGSYEQYF. The CDR3 DNA reads TGCGCCAGCAGCAACACAGGGGGTAGCTACGAGCAGTACTTC.

The gene calls are TRBV4-2 and TRBJ1-5, with TRBD1 identical over 8 bases. Unmatched junction bases numbered 6, after V lost 0 bases and J lost 5 bases. This CDR3 has 16 amino acids. The germline V gene has CDR1 LGHNA and CDR2 YNFKEQ. CDR3 nucleotide sequence: TGTGCCAGCAGCCAAGAAGGCGGACAGGGATATCAGCCCCAGCATTTT. Encoded protein: CASSQEGGQGYQPQHF.

The chain couples TRBV5-4 to TRBJ2-5, with 9 bases lining up with TRBD1. This CDR3 contains 16 residues. CDR1 and CDR2 (germline): SGHNT, YYREEE (reference sequence). V was pared by 0 bases and J by 6 bases, with 9 bases of the junction left unmatched. CDR3 protein: CASSLGGTGLLQTQYF. The CDR3 DNA is TGTGCCAGCAGCTTGGGAGGGACAGGGTTGTTGCAGACCCAGTACTTC.

V is TRBV30 and J is TRBJ1-1; D is ambiguous. The ends were cut back, 3 bases at V and 6 bases at J, with 11 bases in the middle. CDR3 size: 12 residues. The V gene's germline CDR1 is GTSNPN and CDR2 SVGIG (reference sequence). The CDR3 DNA sequence: TGTGCCTGGAGACCCGCCCGACCTGAAGCTTTCTTT. As protein: CAWRPARPEAFF.

The rearrangement joins TRBV9 to TRBJ2-3; D is perhaps TRBD1 or TRBD2 (7 bases each). The CDR3 is 16 amino acids. The V gene lost 1 base and the J gene lost 5 bases, with 17 bases spanning the gap. Germline V CDR1 and CDR2: SGDLS, YYNGEE. CDR3 residues: CASSVRVGGGGDTQYF. The DNA for the CDR3 is TGTGCCAGCAGCGTAAGGGTAGGGGGCGGGGGAGATACGCAGTATTTT.